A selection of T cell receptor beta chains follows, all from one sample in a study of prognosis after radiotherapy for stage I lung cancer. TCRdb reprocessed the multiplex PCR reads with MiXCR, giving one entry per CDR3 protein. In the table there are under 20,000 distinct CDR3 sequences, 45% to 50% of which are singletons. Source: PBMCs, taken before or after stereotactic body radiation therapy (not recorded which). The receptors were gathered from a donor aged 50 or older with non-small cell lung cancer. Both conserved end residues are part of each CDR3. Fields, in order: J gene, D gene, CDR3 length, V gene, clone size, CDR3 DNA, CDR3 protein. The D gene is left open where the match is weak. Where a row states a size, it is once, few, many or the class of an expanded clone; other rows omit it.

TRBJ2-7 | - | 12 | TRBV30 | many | TGTGCCTGGGCCGAGGGCAACGGGGAGCAGTACTTC | CAWAEGNGEQYF
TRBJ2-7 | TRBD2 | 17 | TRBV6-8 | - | TGCGCCATCAGGCCCTCCGGGACTAGCGTTTCCCTTGGGGAGCATTACTTC | CAIRPSGTSVSLGEHYF
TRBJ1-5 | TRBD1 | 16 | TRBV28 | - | TGTGCCAGCAGAGACTCCGGGACAGGGGGAGGACAGCCCCAGCATTTT | CASRDSGTGGGQPQHF
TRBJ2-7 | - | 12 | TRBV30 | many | TGTGCCTGGAGTGTACTAGGCTACGAGCAGTACTTC | CAWSVLGYEQYF
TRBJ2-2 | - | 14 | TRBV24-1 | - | TGTGCCAGCAGTTGGGGTACGGTCACGGGGGAGCTGTTTTTT | CASSWGTVTGELFF
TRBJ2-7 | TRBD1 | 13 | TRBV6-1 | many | TGTGCCAGCGGTCGGACAGGGCCCGGGAAGCAGTACTTC | CASGRTGPGKQYF
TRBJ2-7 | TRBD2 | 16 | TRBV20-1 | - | TGCAGTGCCAGAGGCACTAGCGGGAGTGCTCGGAGGGAGCAGTACTTC | CSARGTSGSARREQYF
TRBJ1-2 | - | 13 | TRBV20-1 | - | TGCAGTGCGCAACAAGAGAGTACCTATGGCTACACCTTC | CSAQQESTYGYTF
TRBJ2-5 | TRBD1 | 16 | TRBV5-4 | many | TGTGCCAGCAGCGGGGGGGGGACAGGGGCGTTGGAGACCCAGTACTTC | CASSGGGTGALETQYF
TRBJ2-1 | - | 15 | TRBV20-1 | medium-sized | TGCAGTGCGAATCACGGCAGCAAGTCCTACAATGAGCAGTTCTTC | CSANHGSKSYNEQFF
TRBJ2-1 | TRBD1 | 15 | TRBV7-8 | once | TGTGCCAGCACCAGGACAGGGAACCCCTACAATGAGCAGTTCTTC | CASTRTGNPYNEQFF
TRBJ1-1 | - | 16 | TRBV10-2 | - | TGCGCCAGCAATACCTTCGGGGCTTCCCGGAACACTGAAGCTTTCTTT | CASNTFGASRNTEAFF
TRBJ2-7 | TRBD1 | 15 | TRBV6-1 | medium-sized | TGTGCCAGCAGTGTGCCGGGACAGGGGGCGGGGGAGCAGTACTTC | CASSVPGQGAGEQYF
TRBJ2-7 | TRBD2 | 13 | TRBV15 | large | TGTGCCACCGGTAGCCTAGCGGGAGAGGAGCAGTACTTC | CATGSLAGEEQYF
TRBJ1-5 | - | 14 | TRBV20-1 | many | TGCAGCGCCAGCACGGGAGACGGCAATCAGCCCCAGCATTTT | CSASTGDGNQPQHF
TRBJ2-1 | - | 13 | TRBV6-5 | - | TGTGCCAGCAGTTACGGAGAGGACAATGAGCAGTTCTTC | CASSYGEDNEQFF
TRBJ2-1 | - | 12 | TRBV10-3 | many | TGTGCCATCAGTGAGACCCGGGACTCTCAGTTCTTC | CAISETRDSQFF
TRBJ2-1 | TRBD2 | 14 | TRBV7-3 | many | TGTGCCAGCAGCTTAATCGGGACTAACAATGAGCAGTTCTTC | CASSLIGTNNEQFF
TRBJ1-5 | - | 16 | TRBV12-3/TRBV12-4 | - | TGTGCCAGCAGCAGTGGGTTTGGGACTGAGAATCAGCCCCAGCATTTT | CASSSGFGTENQPQHF
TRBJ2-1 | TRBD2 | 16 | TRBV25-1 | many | TGTGCCAGCAGTGAAGAAGGACTAGCGGGAGGACATGAGCAGTTCTTC | CASSEEGLAGGHEQFF
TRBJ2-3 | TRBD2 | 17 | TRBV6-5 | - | TGCGCCAGCAGTTACTCGGGGACTAGCCGGAGAACAGATACGCAGTATTTT | CASSYSGTSRRTDTQYF
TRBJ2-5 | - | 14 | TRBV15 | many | TGTGCCACCAGCAGACCGGGACTCCAAGAGACCCAGTACTTC | CATSRPGLQETQYF
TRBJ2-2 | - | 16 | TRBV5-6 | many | TGTGCCAGCAGCTTAGTGGCAGGGGCGAACACCGGGGAGCTGTTTTTT | CASSLVAGANTGELFF